The 17 T cell receptor beta chains below come from one sample, sequenced in a study of cytomegalovirus exposure and HLA in healthy donors. The PCR ran on 60 Vbeta and 13 Jbeta primers. Sequencing used immunoSEQ multiplex PCR; TCRdb keeps in-frame clones, though not all of them. The table lists 150,000 to 180,000 clones, about four fifths of them singletons. The sample comprised PBMCs. The receptors were gathered from a man aged 18 to 30 in good health and CMV-seronegative.

The V call is TRBV11-2, the J call TRBJ2-2; TRBD2 matches at 8 bases. This CDR3 has 16 amino acids. Germline values: CDR1 SGHAT, CDR2 FQNNGV. V lost 4 bases and J lost 5; bases outside the gene matches: 9. As DNA, the CDR3 is TGTGCCAGCAGCTCCCAATGGCGGGGGGCTACCGGGGAGCTGTTTTTT. Encoded protein: CASSSQWRGATGELFF.

The chain uses TRBV18 and TRBJ2-3; tentatively, D is TRBD1 (5 bases). The length of the CDR3 is 14 residues. The V end lost 6 bases, the J end lost 2 bases, and 12 bases lay between the germline ends. Looked up from germline, CDR1 is KGHSH and CDR2 is LQKENI. The CDR3 DNA follows: TGTGCCAGCTCCCTCCCTGGGGCCACAGATACGCAGTATTTT. Translated, it gives CASSLPGATDTQYF.

The CDR3 region has the DNA TGTGCCAGCAGTGAAGGGGCTGGATCGCTGACGATGTGGGAGACCCAGTACTTC. It is translated as CASSEGAGSLTMWETQYF. This chain uses TRBV2 with TRBJ2-5; D gene uncertain. The CDR3 has 18 residues. The V gene's germline CDR1 is SNHLY and CDR2 FYNNEI. The V end lost 1 base, the J end lost 5 bases, and 23 bases lay between the germline ends.

The V gene is TRBV30, the J gene TRBJ1-1, with 9 nucleotides matching TRBD1. After removal of 6 bases from V and 4 bases from J, the junction contained 3 bases not matched to a gene. Germline V gene lookup returns CDR1 GTSNPN and CDR2 SVGIG (reference sequence). The CDR3 is 12 residues long. The CDR3 loop is CACMTGGTEAFF. The DNA of the CDR3 is TGTGCCTGTATGACAGGGGGCACTGAAGCTTTCTTT.

The rearrangement joins TRBV5-1 to TRBJ2-3; 13 bases line up with TRBD2. The CDR3 length is 17 residues. CDR1 SGHRS and CDR2 YFSETQ come from the germline V gene. With V trimmed by 2 bases and J by 4 bases, 7 bases remained unmatched. Here the CDR3 reads CASSFLTSGGAADTQYF. The CDR3 coding sequence is TGCGCCAGCAGCTTCCTCACTAGCGGGGGGGCAGCAGATACGCAGTATTTT.

The V call is TRBV5-1, the J call TRBJ2-1; D is possibly TRBD2 (5 bases). With 4 bases removed from V and 1 base from J, the gap between germline ends came to 15 bases. Germline CDR1 reads SGHRS; CDR2 reads YFSETQ. The CDR3 is 16 residues long. CDR3 sequence (DNA): TGCGCCAGCAGCCAAGCCGGGATAAGGTCCTACAATGAGCAGTTCTTC. Its translation: CASSQAGIRSYNEQFF.

V gene TRBV5-1 combines with J gene TRBJ2-3; the match to TRBD2 covers 8 bases. V dropped 3 bases and J dropped 0; count of bases not matched to a gene: 9. The CDR3 is 17 residues long. From germline, CDR1 is SGHRS and CDR2 YFSETQ. The CDR3: CASSSGGTQHSTDTQYF. DNA for the CDR3: TGCGCCAGCAGCTCGGGGGGGACACAGCATAGCACAGATACGCAGTATTTT.

The rearrangement uses TRBV28 and TRBJ1-4, with 9 bases identical to TRBD1. This CDR3 has 15 amino acids. Germline V lookup: CDR1 MDHEN, CDR2 SYDVKM. V was pared by 3 bases and J by 6 bases, with 5 bases of the junction left unmatched. This CDR3 reads CASSLDGDRDEKLFF. The DNA for the CDR3 is TGTGCCAGCAGTTTGGACGGGGACAGGGATGAAAAACTGTTTTTT. Drawing the rest from reference TRBV28 and TRBJ1-4, the complete variable domain is DVKVTQSSRYLVKRTGEKVFLECVQDMDHENMFWYRQDPGLGLRLIYFSYDVKMKEKGDIPEGYSVSREKKERFSLILESASTNQTSMYLCASSLDGDRDEKLFFGSGTQLSVL.

This clone has a handful of counts. The chain uses TRBV11-1 and TRBJ2-1; D possibly corresponds to TRBD2 (5 bases). Per germline, CDR1 SGHAT and CDR2 FQDESV (reference sequence). V lost 6 bases and J 4 bases, leaving 19 bases between the germline ends. This CDR3 spans 16 amino acids. CDR3: CASSLRALAHYNEQFF. CDR3 DNA sequence: TGTGCCAGCAGTTTGCGGGCCCTCGCCCATTACAATGAGCAGTTCTTC.

Details on this clone: One end of the junction fails to match germline, which may point to a read error. The V and J genes are TRBV7-9 and TRBJ1-1; 9 bases agree with TRBD1. Germline V gene data show CDR1 as SEHNR and CDR2 as FQNEAQ (reference sequence). The CDR3 is 18 residues long. In DNA form, the CDR3 reads TGTTCCAGCAGCCACATCACAGGGGGCTTAGGGGACGACACTGAAGCTTTCTTT. It encodes CSSSHITGGLGDDTEAFF.

V usage is TRBV7-2 and J usage is TRBJ1-2; D unresolved. The germline V gene encodes CDR1 SGHTA and CDR2 FQGNSA. CDR3 length equals 14 residues. The germline V and J ends were trimmed by 3 bases and 4 bases, with 12 bases remaining between them. Written as DNA, the CDR3 is TGTGCCAGCAGCTTCGCGGGCCCTCTCTATGGCTACACCTTC. It encodes CASSFAGPLYGYTF.

The chain has TRBV13 and TRBJ2-7; D is perhaps TRBD1 (5 bases). Germline lookup yields CDR1 PRHDT and CDR2 FYEKMQ (reference sequence). Trimming cost V 5 bases and J 6 bases, with 14 bases left between them. The CDR3 has 13 residues. CDR3 nucleotide sequence: TGTGCCAGCAGCCAGCGACAGTCTCTCGAGCAGTACTTC. It is translated as CASSQRQSLEQYF.

DNA of the CDR3: TGTGCCAGCAGTGACTCGGACGCTTCGGGGGGCGTGTTTTTT. Translation gives CASSDSDASGGVFF. The chain couples TRBV6-4 to TRBJ2-2; tentative D call: TRBD2 (7 bases). V lost 0 bases, J lost 15 bases, and 17 bases lay in between. The CDR3 loop spans 14 amino acids. The germline V gene has CDR1 MRHNA and CDR2 SNTAGT.

This clone occurred a few times. This chain connects TRBV19 to TRBJ1-5; TRBD1 matches at 11 bases. Germline-derived CDR1 and CDR2 are LNHDA and SQIVND (reference sequence). There are 16 residues in the CDR3. The V gene end was trimmed by 6 bases and the J gene end by 9 bases; junction bases not matched to a gene: 13. CDR3 nucleotide sequence: TGTGCCAGTAGAACAGGGACAGGGGGGCTCCCTGGGCCCCAGCATTTT. It translates to CASRTGTGGLPGPQHF.

V usage is TRBV14 and J usage is TRBJ1-6; 7 nucleotides line up with TRBD1. The CDR3 runs to 13 residues. Germline CDR1 and CDR2: SGHDN and FVKESK. V gave up 2 bases and J gave up 15 bases; unmatched junction bases: 7. In nucleotides, the CDR3 is TGTGCCAGCAGCCAATCCCCAGGGGGAAGCCTCCACTTT. Amino acid sequence: CASSQSPGGSLHF.

The V call is TRBV7-8, the J call TRBJ2-1, with 9 bases aligning to TRBD2. Germline V gives CDR1 SGHVS, CDR2 FQNEAQ. V trimming: 5 bases; J trimming: 4 bases; junction bases outside the gene matches: 6. The CDR3 runs 15 residues. Written as DNA, the CDR3 is TGTGCCAGCAGCCTACTTGCGGGGGGGTACAATGAGCAGTTCTTC. Translated: CASSLLAGGYNEQFF.

The CDR3 DNA is TGTGCCAGCAGCTTAGATATCGGAGGGCGAGGCTATGGCTACACCTTC. Amino acid sequence: CASSLDIGGRGYGYTF. The genes are TRBV11-2 and TRBJ1-2; D is undetermined. Trimming left V 0 bases short and J 4 bases short, with 15 bases between. Germline V lookup: CDR1 SGHAT, CDR2 FQNNGV. The CDR3 length is 16 residues.